Shown below are 9 T cell receptor beta chains from a single sample sequenced in a study of T cells in Graves' hyperthyroidism and ophthalmopathy (dated by TCRdb to between 2018 and 2021). The library was prepared using multiplex PCR. The sample was run on an Illumina HiSeq 2000. The TCR beta CDR3 regions were amplified from the RNA transcripts. A first-round RT-PCR of the TCR CDR3 used the HTBI primer set with the Qiagen OneStep RT-PCR kit. TCRdb ran its own pipeline on the public reads, namely fastp trimming at Q25 and MiXCR clone calling, and kept in-frame beta chains. Each entry merges the rows of one CDR3 protein and shows their most common DNA and genes. The sample data list around 280,000 distinct CDR3 sequences, and about an eighth of these were observed just once. The ten largest make up 7.8% of the sample. Sequenced material: blood. These receptors were obtained from a woman aged 25-40 years with Graves' hyperthyroidism that later progressed to Graves' ophthalmopathy.

This clonotype was recorded many times. CDR3 nucleotide sequence: TGTGCCATCGGACGGGTAAGCGGTGCGGGGGAGCAGTTCTTC. Protein sequence: CAIGRVSGAGEQFF. The chain joins TRBV10-3 to TRBJ2-1, with D possibly being TRBD2 (6 bases). V shed 8 bases and J shed 10 bases, with 21 bases lying between them. From germline, CDR1 is ENHRY and CDR2 SYGVKD. The length of the CDR3 is 14 residues.

This clonotype came up many times. The genes are TRBV7-6 and TRBJ2-3; 10 bases line up with TRBD2. Germline V gene sequence: CDR1 SGHVS, CDR2 FNYEAQ. CDR3 length: 16 amino acids. With V trimmed by 4 bases and J by 6 bases, 10 bases remained unmatched. The CDR3 nucleotides are TGTGCCAGCAGCTCTAATCAAGCGGGAGGGTACGATACGCAGTATTTT. This gives the protein CASSSNQAGGYDTQYF.

This clonotype was detected many times. The V and J genes are TRBV4-2 and TRBJ2-1, with 12 bases aligning to TRBD1. The V segment lost 0 bases and the J segment 7 bases; nucleotides outside the gene matches: 4. The CDR3 is 16 amino acids. Germline-derived CDR1 and CDR2 are LGHNA and YNFKEQ. In DNA, the CDR3 is TGTGCCAGCAGCCAAGATCGGGGACAGGGGGCGAATGAGCAGTTCTTC. Amino acids: CASSQDRGQGANEQFF.

In this sample, this clonotype turned up many times. The V call is TRBV24-1, the J call TRBJ1-1, with D perhaps TRBD1 (6 bases). Trimming stripped 1 base from V and 1 base from J, with 12 bases between. This CDR3 contains 16 residues. Germline V gene sequence: CDR1 KGHDR, CDR2 SFDVKD. CDR3 nucleotide sequence: TGTGCCACCAGTGATTTAGTCAGGGGAACGAACACTGAAGCTTTCTTT. Translation: CATSDLVRGTNTEAFF.

This clonotype was counted many times. The V call is TRBV30, the J call TRBJ1-1; no clear D gene. The germline gives CDR1 GTSNPN, CDR2 SVGIG (reference sequence). The CDR3 spans 14 residues. Trimming took off 2 bases at V and 0 bases at J, with 10 bases between the two ends. The CDR3 DNA follows: TGTGCCTGGAGTAGTAGAGGGTTGAACACTGAAGCTTTCTTT. Protein sequence: CAWSSRGLNTEAFF.

The chain is built from TRBV10-3 and TRBJ2-7, with D maybe TRBD1 (6 bases). V was shortened by 6 bases and J by 7 bases, with 10 bases between the two germline ends. CDR1 ENHRY and CDR2 SYGVKD come from the germline V gene. This CDR3 comprises 11 residues. CDR3 sequence (DNA): TGTGCCATCAGAGATGGGACAGAGCAGTACTTC. Translating gives CAIRDGTEQYF.

This clonotype has only a few counts. Only one base separates this from a far larger clonotype, so it likely reflects a read error. The rearrangement uses TRBV7-2 and TRBJ2-7; D remains unclear. This CDR3 is 13 amino acids long. The germline gives CDR1 SGHTA, CDR2 FQGNSA. The ends were cut back, 2 bases at V and 1 base at J, with 6 bases in the middle. CDR3 sequence (DNA): TGTGCCAGCAGCTTAATAGATTCCTACGAGCAGTACTTC. Translation gives CASSLIDSYEQYF.

The chain carries TRBV20-1 and TRBJ2-5, with 7 bases identical to TRBD2. Germline CDR1 reads DFQATT; CDR2 reads SNEGSKA (reference sequence). This CDR3 has 16 residues. Trimming at V came to 0 bases and at J to 2 bases, leaving 9 bases not matched to a gene. The CDR3 protein is CSARDGGDYQQETQYF. CDR3 in DNA: TGCAGTGCTAGAGATGGGGGGGACTACCAACAAGAGACCCAGTACTTC.

This clonotype occurred many times. The genes are TRBV5-4 and TRBJ1-2, with D unresolved. The germline V and J ends were trimmed by 4 bases and 4 bases, with 14 bases remaining between them. CDR1 and CDR2 from the germline V gene are SGHNT and YYREEE (reference sequence). The CDR3 sequence is 14 residues long. CDR3 loop: CASSTPGRPYGYTF. CDR3 DNA: TGTGCCAGCAGCACTCCCGGGCGGCCCTATGGCTACACCTTC.